This TCR beta chain is drawn from a study of a mutant IDH1 vaccine in newly diagnosed glioma. Study details: At weeks 1, 3, 5, 7, 11, 15, 19 and 23, patients received a vaccination, eight in all. Treated patients had a mean age of about 40 years and a sex split that was roughly 60% male and roughly 40% female. Antecedent treatment encompassed radiotherapy, temozolomide, or their combination; the majority received both. Study results and caveats: Pseudoprogression apparently tracked independently of changes in top peripheral T cell clonotypes.

Per the germline V gene, CDR1 is KGHSH and CDR2 is LQKENI. V lost 5 bases and J lost 7, with 15 bases in between. There are 14 residues in the CDR3. Time point reported: week 23, last vaccination. It was 300 ug of mutant IDH1 20-mer peptide that made up each vaccine dose, given with topical imiquimod. Produced via immunoSEQ multiplex PCR; TCRdb's table is partial and in-frame only. In the table there are under 70,000 clones, 75% to 90% of which are singletons. A few counts support this clone. Its cognate antigen is unknown. This receptor was obtained from a man younger than 35 with glioma. The V gene is TRBV18, the J gene TRBJ1-5; D may be TRBD1 (5 bases). This specimen consisted of PBMCs, obtained from a glioma patient whose treatment included an IDH1 peptide vaccine. CDR3 residues: CASSSQLGVQPQHF. For the CDR3, the DNA is TGTGCCAGCTCATCTCAACTAGGGGTCCAGCCCCAGCATTTT.